This record looks at one T cell receptor beta chain sequence and its context. These data belong to a study of beta chain features in type 1 diabetes. Germline lookup yields CDR1 SGHRS and CDR2 YFSETQ. The ends lost 5 bases at V and 3 bases at J; junction bases unmatched: 6. The CDR3 length is 14 residues. As every portion of the isolated RNA was reverse transcribed, the sequencing read expressed TCRB transcripts. The method was immunoSEQ multiplex PCR; TCRdb's version includes in-frame clones alone and lacks a portion of them. Of about 220,000 clones in the sample, approximately 10% were seen once. Staining for CD45RO/CCR7/CD25/CD127/CD95/CD27 allowed sorting of CD4+ naive, central memory, regulatory and stem cell-like memory cells.

Material: central memory CD4+ T cells from blood. The chain combines TRBV5-1 with TRBJ2-7, with 9 bases lining up with TRBD2. The source is a man aged 18-30 years in good health. CDR3 region: CASSQTSGVYEQYF. DNA of the CDR3: TGCGCCAGCAGTCAGACTAGCGGAGTCTACGAGCAGTACTTC.